The 14 T cell receptor beta chains given below trace back to one sample, sequenced in a study of blood T cell repertoires in COVID-19. Measured with immunoSEQ multiplex PCR; TCRdb has only the in-frame clones, and not every one. Of around 100,000 clones listed, around 86% are singletons. Material for sequencing was peripheral blood. The receptors were gathered from an elderly woman with acute or convalescent COVID-19.

This rearrangement joins TRBV19 to TRBJ1-1; tentatively, D is TRBD1 (5 bases). The CDR3 is 14 amino acids. Germline values: CDR1 LNHDA, CDR2 SQIVND (reference sequence). V was clipped by 4 bases and J by 4 bases, with 13 bases between them. Written as DNA, the CDR3 is TGTGCCAGTAGTAACCTGTGGGGCGGCACTGAAGCTTTCTTT. Its protein is CASSNLWGGTEAFF.

The chain employs TRBV14 and TRBJ2-3, with D perhaps matching TRBD1 (6 bases). Per germline, CDR1 SGHDN and CDR2 FVKESK. There are 16 residues in the CDR3. The ends were cut back, 5 bases at V and 6 bases at J, with 21 bases in the middle. The DNA for the CDR3 is TGTGCCAGCAGCTATATCTCGACAGGATACGCGGATACGCAGTATTTT. As protein: CASSYISTGYADTQYF.

Notes on this clone: Its ends do not fully match the called genes, so a read error is possible. This chain links TRBV7-7 with TRBJ1-4; perhaps TRBD1 as D (6 bases). Germline V gene data show CDR1 as SSHAT and CDR2 as FNYEAQ (reference sequence). The CDR3 totals 16 residues. The CDR3 spells CASSLAGSRGYEKLFF. The CDR3, as DNA: TGTGCTAGCAGCTTAGCCGGTTCCAGGGGCTACGAAAAACTGTTTTTT.

The V gene is TRBV5-5, the J gene TRBJ1-2; D is perhaps TRBD1 (5 bases). The V gene lost 4 bases and the J gene lost 4 bases, with 11 bases spanning the gap. The length of the CDR3 is 13 residues. CDR1 and CDR2 from the germline V gene are SGHKS and YYEKEE (reference sequence). DNA for the CDR3: TGTGCCAGCAGCCTCGACAGCTCCTATGGCTACACCTTC. Translated: CASSLDSSYGYTF. The variable domain in full, with the rest retrieved from reference TRBV5-5 and TRBJ1-2, is DAGVTQSPTHLIKTRGQQVTLRCSPISGHKSVSWYQQVLGQGPQFIFQYYEKEERGRGNFPDRFSARQFPNYSSELNVNALLLGDSALYLCASSLDSSYGYTFGSGTRLTVV.

This chain connects TRBV6-1 to TRBJ1-2, with a weak D call TRBD1 (5 bases). The CDR3 has 16 residues. Looked up from germline, CDR1 is MNHNS and CDR2 is SASEGT. Trimming took 3 bases from V and 8 from J, leaving 22 bases between them. CDR3 loop: CASSDAMGIRVKGYTF. DNA of the CDR3: TGTGCCAGCAGTGATGCTATGGGGATCAGGGTAAAGGGCTACACCTTC.

The chain uses TRBV9 and TRBJ2-2, with 10 bases lining up with TRBD2. Germline CDR1 reads SGDLS; CDR2 reads YYNGEE. The CDR3 is made up of 16 amino acids. Trimming took 6 bases from V and 4 from J; bases not matched to a gene: 9. The CDR3 here is CASTSGGGAGTGELFF. CDR3 nucleotide sequence: TGTGCCAGCACGAGCGGGGGGGGCGCGGGCACCGGGGAGCTGTTTTTT.

V usage is TRBV7-8 and J usage is TRBJ1-1; D unclear. V was pared by 3 bases and J by 1 base, with 9 bases between. This CDR3 is 14 amino acids long. Looked up from germline, CDR1 is SGHVS and CDR2 is FQNEAQ. The CDR3 here is CASSFRGGNTEAFF. The DNA for the CDR3 is TGTGCCAGCAGCTTCAGAGGAGGGAACACTGAAGCTTTCTTT.

The chain employs TRBV6-5 and TRBJ1-2; 10 positions match TRBD1. Germline V CDR1 and CDR2: MNHEY, SVGAGI. CDR3 length: 13 amino acids. V trimming: 5 bases; J trimming: 8 bases; junction bases outside the gene matches: 5. In nucleotides, the CDR3 is TGTGCCAGCAGTCCGGGACAGGGGAGGGGCTACACCTTC. It is translated as CASSPGQGRGYTF.

The chain employs TRBV4-1 and TRBJ2-3; D might be TRBD2 (6 bases). Germline lookup yields CDR1 MGHRA and CDR2 YSYEKL. This CDR3 contains 16 residues. V was clipped by 4 bases and J by 3 bases, with 17 bases between them. In DNA form, the CDR3 reads TGCGCCAGCAGCCTGATCTCGGGGGTAGGGACAGATACGCAGTATTTT. Protein sequence: CASSLISGVGTDTQYF.

This clone occurred a few times. The rearrangement joins TRBV14 to TRBJ2-7, with 11 bases matching TRBD2. After removal of 0 bases from V and 8 bases from J, the junction contained 9 bases not matched to a gene. This CDR3 is 16 amino acids long. Germline V gene data show CDR1 as SGHDN and CDR2 as FVKESK. CDR3 in amino acids: CASSQEASGRTTKQYF. DNA of the CDR3: TGTGCCAGCAGCCAAGAGGCTAGCGGGAGGACTACCAAGCAGTACTTC.

Only one count was recorded for this clone. The chain couples TRBV27 to TRBJ1-6; D is possibly TRBD1 (5 bases). The CDR3 is 14 amino acids. V was shortened by 2 bases and J by 8 bases, with 10 bases between the two germline ends. Looked up from germline, CDR1 is MNHEY and CDR2 is SMNVEV (reference sequence). In nucleotides, the CDR3 is TGTGCCAGCAGTTTAAGTGGCAGGGATTCACCCCTCCACTTT. Translation gives CASSLSGRDSPLHF.

For the CDR3, the DNA is TGTGCCAGCAGCGACGGACAGGGGAAACAGCCCCAGCATTTT. It translates to CASSDGQGKQPQHF. The chain couples TRBV6-6 to TRBJ1-5, with 9 bases lining up with TRBD1. V was clipped by 6 bases and J by 7 bases; unmatched bases: 7. This CDR3 spans 14 amino acids. Looked up from germline, CDR1 is MNHNY and CDR2 is SVGAGI (reference sequence).

This sequence joins TRBV30 and TRBJ1-2, with D perhaps TRBD1 (6 bases). The V gene's germline CDR1 is GTSNPN and CDR2 SVGIG (reference sequence). The V and J ends lost 0 bases and 0 bases respectively, with 11 bases between them. The CDR3 runs 15 residues. CDR3 nucleotide sequence: TGTGCCTGGAGTGTCACAGGGTATGCTAACTATGGCTACACCTTC. Its protein is CAWSVTGYANYGYTF.

This chain connects TRBV11-3 to TRBJ2-2; 7 positions agree with TRBD1. Unmatched junction bases numbered 7, after V lost 5 bases and J lost 1 base. The CDR3 has 16 residues. Germline V lookup: CDR1 SGHNT, CDR2 YENEEA. The CDR3 DNA follows: TGTGCCAGCAGCCAAGCGACAGGGCGGAACACCGGGGAGCTGTTTTTT. Encoded protein: CASSQATGRNTGELFF.